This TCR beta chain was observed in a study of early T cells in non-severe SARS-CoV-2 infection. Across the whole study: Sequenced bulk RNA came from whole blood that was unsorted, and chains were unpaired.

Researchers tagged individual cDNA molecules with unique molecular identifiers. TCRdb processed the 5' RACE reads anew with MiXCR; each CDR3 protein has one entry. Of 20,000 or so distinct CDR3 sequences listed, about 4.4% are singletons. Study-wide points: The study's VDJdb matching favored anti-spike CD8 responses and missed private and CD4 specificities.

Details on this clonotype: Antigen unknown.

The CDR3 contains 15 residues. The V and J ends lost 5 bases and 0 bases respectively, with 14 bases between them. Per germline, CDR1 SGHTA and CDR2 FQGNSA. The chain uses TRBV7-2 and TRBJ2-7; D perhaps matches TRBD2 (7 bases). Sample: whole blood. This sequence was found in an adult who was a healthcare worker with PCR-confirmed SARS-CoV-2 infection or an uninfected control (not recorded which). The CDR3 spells CASSTGGQSSYEQYF. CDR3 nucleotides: TGTGCCAGCAGCACGGGAGGACAGAGCTCCTACGAGCAGTACTTC.